The clone carrying this TCR beta chain was seen only a few times. What it recognizes is unknown. This CDR3 is 15 amino acids long. The V end was cut by 3 bases, the J end by 4 bases, with 18 bases between. Germline CDR1 DFQATT, CDR2 SNEGSKA (reference sequence). This record comes from a study of T cell responses to AZD1222 COVID-19 vaccine. Study-level findings and limits: Only a handful of people who got AZD1222 tested seropositive at baseline. Following two doses of AZD1222, Spike-specific TCR breadth and depth rose. Donors in the cohort were predominantly white British and more often female, and clonal diversity was possibly underestimated. Unmutated regions of variants are reportedly targeted by nearly half of spike-specific TCRs.

TCRdb's copy holds only in-frame clones and misses some; the assay was immunoSEQ multiplex PCR. The sample carries over 100,000 clones, roughly 86% recorded once. The rearrangement joins TRBV20-1 to TRBJ1-2; no definite D call. The material sequenced was peripheral blood, taken 28 days after the second dose of the MenACWY control vaccine. The TCR comes from an adult who received the MenACWY meningococcal vaccine as a control. Written as DNA, the CDR3 is TGCAGTGCTAGTCGCACCGGCGGAGGCGGCTATGGCTACACCTTC. It is translated as CSASRTGGGGYGYTF.